The sequence of this TCR beta chain was determined in a study of human T cells and chemical hapten exposure. As regards this clonotype: Its antigen is still unknown.

Study-level points and caveats: TCRs above 1 in 1000 frequency did not change with DPC sensitization.

This CDR3 is built from 13 residues. V was shortened by 0 bases and J by 2 bases, with 5 bases between the two germline ends. Germline V gene data show CDR1 as SGHRS and CDR2 as YFSETQ. Total RNA extraction was carried out from unfractionated whole blood. As originally analysed: TCRs per sample had a median of approximately 98,000 and ranged from about 23,224 to 700,000. Each CDR3 protein gets one entry after TCRdb re-called the 5' RACE reads with MiXCR. TCRdb, not the original authors, processed these V and J calls. Altogether some 150,000 distinct CDR3 sequences are present, around 4.1% being singletons, with the ten largest covering around 1.5%.

The receptor comes from a female donor in good health. The chain joins TRBV5-1 to TRBJ2-5; D gene unclear. Here the CDR3 DNA reads TGCGCCAGCAGCTTGGTAGCACAAGAGACCCAGTACTTC. Translating gives CASSLVAQETQYF.